A selection of T cell receptor beta chains follows, all from one sample in a study of cytomegalovirus exposure and HLA in healthy donors. Only in-frame clones appear in the TCRdb table, and some are missing; sequencing was by immunoSEQ multiplex PCR. The data contain around 94,000 clones, 70% to 85% of them singletons. The sample was PBMCs. The source is a human donor in good health. Each CDR3 is given with its conserved first and last residue. The order of the fields is D gene, J gene, clone size, V gene, CDR3 protein, CDR3 DNA. The D gene is left open where the match is weak. Clone size appears in some rows only: once, few, many, or a class for an expanded clone.

D: TRBD2
J: TRBJ2-7
size: NA
V: TRBV6-5
CDR3: CASSPAGVKDEQYF
DNA: TGTGCCAGCAGTCCCGCGGGAGTAAAGGACGAGCAGTACTTC

D: TRBD2
J: TRBJ2-3
size: NA
V: TRBV4-3
CDR3: CASSPGLAGGDTQYF
DNA: TGCGCCAGCAGCCCGGGACTAGCGGGAGGAGATACGCAGTATTTT

D: TRBD1
J: TRBJ1-3
size: few
V: TRBV18
CDR3: CASSPPDRGRLGNTIYF
DNA: TGTGCCAGCTCACCACCCGACAGGGGGCGTCTTGGAAACACCATATATTTT

D: NA
J: TRBJ1-5
size: NA
V: TRBV19
CDR3: CASSIAGINQPQHF
DNA: TGTGCCAGTAGTATCGCAGGGATCAATCAGCCCCAGCATTTT

D: TRBD2
J: TRBJ2-7
size: once
V: TRBV4-1
CDR3: CASSQPGTSAYYEQYF
DNA: TGCGCCAGCAGCCAACCGGGGACTAGCGCATACTACGAGCAGTACTTC

D: NA
J: TRBJ2-3
size: NA
V: TRBV5-1
CDR3: CASSLGVPTDTQYF
DNA: TGCGCCAGCAGCTTAGGGGTCCCCACAGATACGCAGTATTTT

D: TRBD1
J: TRBJ2-5
size: NA
V: TRBV18
CDR3: CASSSEGGWETQYF
DNA: TGTGCCAGCTCATCAGAAGGGGGCTGGGAGACCCAGTACTTC

D: TRBD2
J: TRBJ2-1
size: NA
V: TRBV27
CDR3: CASSFPGLAGAYNEQFF
DNA: TGTGCCAGCAGTTTCCCCGGACTAGCGGGAGCCTACAATGAGCAGTTCTTC

D: TRBD2
J: TRBJ2-1
size: few
V: TRBV11-2
CDR3: CASSPHPILADPYNEQFF
DNA: TGTGCCAGCAGCCCTCACCCCATTCTAGCGGACCCCTACAATGAGCAGTTCTTC

D: TRBD1
J: TRBJ1-2
size: NA
V: TRBV6-1
CDR3: CASSEADGQGPSADGYTF
DNA: TGTGCCAGCAGTGAAGCAGACGGACAGGGACCCAGCGCCGATGGCTACACCTTC

D: NA
J: TRBJ1-2
size: NA
V: TRBV7-8
CDR3: CASSLGTGSSGGYTF
DNA: TGTGCCAGCAGCTTAGGAACAGGTAGTAGCGGGGGCTACACCTTC

D: NA
J: TRBJ1-4
size: once
V: TRBV5-1
CDR3: CASSPNSGGAREKLFF
DNA: TGCGCCAGCAGCCCGAACTCAGGCGGGGCAAGAGAAAAACTGTTTTTT

D: NA
J: TRBJ2-3
size: NA
V: TRBV2
CDR3: CASRGHHLDTQYF
DNA: TGTGCCAGCAGGGGACACCATTTGGATACGCAGTATTTT